This TCR beta chain was captured in a study of blood T cells in healthy people across ages. This clonotype was found many times. Using a J-beta primer mix together with a sample-barcoded 5' primer, a second PCR was run for roughly 6 to 11 cycles. All cDNA molecules were each tagged by a template-switch adaptor with 12 random nucleotides. TCRdb re-called the 5' RACE reads with MiXCR, one entry per CDR3 protein. Here the sample spans over 600,000 distinct CDR3 sequences, around 21% being singletons. Looked up from germline, CDR1 is KGHDR and CDR2 is SFDVKD. Trimming removed 3 bases from V and 4 bases from J; junction bases left unmatched: 8. The CDR3 has 16 residues.

The origin of this receptor is a man aged 70 or older in good health. The specimen sequenced was blood. The V gene is TRBV24-1, the J gene TRBJ2-1, with 7 bases fitting TRBD1. CDR3 sequence (DNA): TGTGCCACCAGTGATCCGGGACAGACCAAGTACAATGAGCAGTTCTTC. Translation: CATSDPGQTKYNEQFF.